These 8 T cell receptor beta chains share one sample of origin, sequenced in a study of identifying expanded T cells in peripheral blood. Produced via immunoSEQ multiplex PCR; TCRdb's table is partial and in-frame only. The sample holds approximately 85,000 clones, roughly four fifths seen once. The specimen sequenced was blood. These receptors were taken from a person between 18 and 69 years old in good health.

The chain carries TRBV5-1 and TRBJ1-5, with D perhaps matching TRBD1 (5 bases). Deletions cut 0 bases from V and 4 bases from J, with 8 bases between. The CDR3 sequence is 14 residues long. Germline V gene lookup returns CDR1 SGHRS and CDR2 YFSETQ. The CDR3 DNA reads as TGCGCCAGCAGCTTGGACGGGACGAATCAGCCCCAGCATTTT. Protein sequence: CASSLDGTNQPQHF.

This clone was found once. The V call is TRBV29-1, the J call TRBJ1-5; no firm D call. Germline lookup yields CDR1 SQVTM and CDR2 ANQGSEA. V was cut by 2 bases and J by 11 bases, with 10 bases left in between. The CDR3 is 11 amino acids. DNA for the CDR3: TGCAGCGTTGAAATCCAATCAGCCCAGCATTTT. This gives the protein CSVEIQSAQHF.

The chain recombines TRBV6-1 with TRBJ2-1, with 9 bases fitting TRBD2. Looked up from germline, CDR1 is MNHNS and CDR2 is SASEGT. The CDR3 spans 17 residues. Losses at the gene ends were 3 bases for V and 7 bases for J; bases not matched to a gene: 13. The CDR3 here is CASSETSGLPKLNEQFF. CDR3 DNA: TGTGCCAGCAGTGAGACTAGCGGTCTGCCGAAACTTAATGAGCAGTTCTTC.

In DNA, the CDR3 is TGTGCCAGCAGCCTAGGAACTGGTGAAAAACTGTTTTTT. Amino acids: CASSLGTGEKLFF. The chain links TRBV7-9 to TRBJ1-4; no definite D call. V was pared by 5 bases and J by 7 bases, with 11 bases between. The CDR3 has 13 residues. The germline gives CDR1 SEHNR, CDR2 FQNEAQ (reference sequence).

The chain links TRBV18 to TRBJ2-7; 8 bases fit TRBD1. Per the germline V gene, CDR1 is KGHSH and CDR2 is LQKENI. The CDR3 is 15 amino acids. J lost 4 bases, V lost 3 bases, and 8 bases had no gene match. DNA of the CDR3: TGTGCCAGCTCACCTCCCCGACAGGGGAAGTACGAGCAGTACTTC. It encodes CASSPPRQGKYEQYF.

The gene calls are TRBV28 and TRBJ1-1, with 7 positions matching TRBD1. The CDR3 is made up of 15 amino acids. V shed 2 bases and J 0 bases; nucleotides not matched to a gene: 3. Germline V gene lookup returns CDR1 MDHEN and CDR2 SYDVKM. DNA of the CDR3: TGTGCCAGCAGTTTAAGACAGGGTATGAACACTGAAGCTTTCTTT. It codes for CASSLRQGMNTEAFF.

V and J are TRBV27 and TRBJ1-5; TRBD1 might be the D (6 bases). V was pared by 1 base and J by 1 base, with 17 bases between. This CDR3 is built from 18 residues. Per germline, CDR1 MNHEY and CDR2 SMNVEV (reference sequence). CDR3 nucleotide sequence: TGTGCCAGCAGTTTATTTCCGCCAGGGGTCGGGAGCAATCAGCCCCAGCATTTT. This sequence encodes CASSLFPPGVGSNQPQHF.

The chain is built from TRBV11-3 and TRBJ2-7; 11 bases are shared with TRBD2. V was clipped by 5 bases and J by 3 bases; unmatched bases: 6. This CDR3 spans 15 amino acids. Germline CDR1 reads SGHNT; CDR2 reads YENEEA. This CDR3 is CASSPTSGSVYEQYF. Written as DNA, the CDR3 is TGTGCCAGCAGCCCTACTAGCGGGAGTGTCTACGAGCAGTACTTC.